The text below deals with one T cell receptor (beta chain). What it binds is unknown. TCRdb's table, derived via immunoSEQ multiplex PCR, lists solely in-frame clones and lacks some. The table records around 24,000 clones, more than 60% of them present only once. V gave up 4 bases and J gave up 3 bases, with 12 bases separating them. CDR3 length equals 15 residues. Per germline, CDR1 LGHNA and CDR2 YNFKEQ. This specimen belongs to a study of CD4 T cells in relation to SARS-CoV-2 and coronaviruses. Unexposed donor CD4+ T cells date from about 2011-2018, before the COVID-19 pandemic. The cells were cultured for 10 days before CD4+ T cells were isolated.

This clonotype originated in a human donor in good health. Sequencing was done on a sample of CD4+ T cells from PBMCs, cultured in vitro. The chain uses TRBV4-2 and TRBJ2-2, with a tentative D call TRBD1 (6 bases). The CDR3 region has the DNA TGTGCCAGCAGCCCGGGGCCAGGGGACACCGGGGAGCTGTTTTTT. Protein sequence: CASSPGPGDTGELFF.